The present T cell receptor (beta chain) was sequenced within a study of shared T cell receptors in the human thymus listed by TCRdb under 2021. Concerning the study at large: The study examined how self-reactive, shared T-cell receptor alpha chains are generated in the human thymus.

Notes on this clone: Its antigen remains undetermined. One base away there is no much larger clone; base qualities are not given.

Library preparation was by the immunoSEQ multiplex PCR assay. Drawn from immuneACCESS, this table holds only the in-frame rearrangements with V and J called that TCRdb kept. Clones are partly lost; checked studies trace under half to an unresolved V gene and leave the rest unexplained. Present in this sample are about 500,000 clones, more than 75% of which were seen just once. Together, the top ten hold approximately 0.013% of the sample. The same data also contributed to another study, on human thymus T cells. As the second study states: In Finland, the donors were immunologically healthy infants who were having open corrective cardiac surgery for congenital heart defects. Thymus tissue was obtained as surgical resects removed during corrective cardiac surgery. Both the thymic and the peripheral blood repertoires appeared to show biased V and J gene segment usage. The related research found that thymic TCR repertoires overlapped highly between unrelated individuals. The study characterized TCR alpha and beta repertoires from about 8 infant thymus samples and a few related peripheral blood samples. The cohort included 5 or 6 male and two female infants, with donor ages spanning 7 to 244 days. Thymocytes were released mechanically from tissue and stored at -70 °C as pellets of 10-30 million cells. Genomic DNA was extracted from frozen cell pellets with a QIAsymphony instrument. TCRB and TCRAD loci were amplified from a standardized quantity of quality-controlled genomic DNA using the immunoSEQ multiplex PCR assay. The V(D)J region was spanned by amplicons of a length sufficient to cover the CDR3 and to identify V and J genes. Through the commercial immunoSEQ service, the amplicons were sequenced on an Illumina platform. Primer bias and sequencing errors were corrected using previously described methods, and TCRAD and TCRB definitions followed the IMGT database. Repertoires were analysed with immunoSEQ Analyzer 3.0 and VDJTools, covering basic statistics, V/J segment usage, diversity estimates, rarefaction and pairwise overlap. Diversity was estimated using the Chao1, ChaoE, Efron-Thisted, Shannon and inverse Simpson indices, and was also estimated on datasets down-sampled to the size of the smallest sample. Repertoire overlap was assessed by strict matching of CDR3 nucleotide sequence, V gene and J gene, and clustering was done by Jaccard-based multidimensional scaling. On average, thymus samples yielded roughly 800,000 unique TCRB clonotypes, whereas blood samples yielded some 80,000.

The source of this sequence is a boy under two years old with a congenital heart defect. Donor details come from another sample of the same person, matched by shared clones. Sequencing was carried out using thymocytes.

The nucleotide sequence reads as follows: TGTGCCAGCAGCTTCGCTTTCGTGTGGGGAGAGGTCGAGCAGTACTTC. Its translation reads: CASSFAFVWGEVEQYF. The chain employs TRBV5-5 and TRBJ2-7; TRBD2 might be the D gene, on 5 matching bases. V drops 2 bases and J drops 6 bases, leaving 21 bases in between. The CDR3 measures 16 amino acids from cysteine to phenylalanine. Only CDR3 DNA remains: 48 bases, in frame from the first base. CDR1 is given as SGHKS and CDR2 as YYEKEE, both from the germline V gene (reference sequence).